Below, 22 T cell receptor beta chains from the same sample are listed, as sequenced in a study of cytomegalovirus exposure and HLA in healthy donors. Profiling relied on immunoSEQ multiplex PCR, and the TCRdb table lists in-frame clones only, not all of them. The table shows more than 300,000 clones, with just over 85% occurring only once. Sequenced: PBMCs. The source is a woman aged 18-29 years in good health and CMV-seronegative.

V gene TRBV29-1 combines with J gene TRBJ1-2; 11 bases line up with TRBD1. V shed 6 bases, J shed 0 bases, and the junction held 12 bases outside the gene matches. This CDR3 contains 17 residues. Germline V lookup: CDR1 SQVTM, CDR2 ANQGSEA. CDR3 amino acids: CSVLLLDRGPSNYGYTF. The CDR3 DNA reads TGCAGCGTGCTCCTCTTGGACAGGGGGCCTTCTAACTATGGCTACACCTTC.

The chain has TRBV2 and TRBJ1-3; 8 bases are a match to TRBD1. Germline loops: CDR1 SNHLY, CDR2 FYNNEI. V lost 4 bases to trimming and J lost 0 bases; unmatched junction nucleotides: 2. CDR3 length: 15 residues. This CDR3 reads CASSATGGSGNTIYF. CDR3 coding DNA: TGTGCCAGCAGTGCTACAGGGGGCTCTGGAAACACCATATATTTT.

The count of this clone is one. The chain links TRBV2 to TRBJ2-3; D may be TRBD2 (6 bases). V lost 6 bases and J lost 1, with 14 bases in between. CDR1 and CDR2 from the germline V gene are SNHLY and FYNNEI. This CDR3 is built from 15 residues. This chain's CDR3 is CASRWRPGGTDTQYF. CDR3 bases: TGTGCCAGCAGGTGGCGGCCGGGAGGCACAGATACGCAGTATTTT. The entire variable domain, with the rest obtained from reference TRBV2 and TRBJ2-3, is as follows: EPEVTQTPSHQVTQMGQEVILRCVPISNHLYFYWYRQILGQKVEFLVSFYNNEISEKSEIFDDQFSVERPDGSNFTLKIRSTKLEDSAMYFCASRWRPGGTDTQYFGPGTRLTVL.

The CDR3 DNA reads as TGTGCCAGCAGCTTTCCCCCGGGAATAAATGAGCAGTTCTTC. It yields the protein CASSFPPGINEQFF. The rearrangement joins TRBV7-2 to TRBJ2-1, with D perhaps TRBD2 (5 bases). With 3 bases removed from V and 7 bases from J, the gap between germline ends came to 13 bases. This CDR3 is built from 14 residues. The germline CDR1 and CDR2 sequences are SGHTA and FQGNSA.

This rearrangement joins TRBV5-1 to TRBJ1-2; the D gene is possibly TRBD1 (5 bases). Per germline, CDR1 SGHRS and CDR2 YFSETQ. Deletions cut 0 bases from V and 6 bases from J, with 9 bases between. The CDR3 covers 13 residues. This chain's CDR3 is CASSLAGGDGYTF. DNA for the CDR3: TGCGCCAGCAGCTTGGCTGGGGGGGATGGCTACACCTTC.

This clone was seen a few times. V and J are TRBV7-8 and TRBJ2-7; 12 positions agree with TRBD2. With V trimmed by 6 bases and J by 4 bases, 4 bases remained unmatched. CDR3 size: 14 residues. Per the germline V gene, CDR1 is SGHVS and CDR2 is FQNEAQ. In nucleotides, the CDR3 is TGTGCCAGCAGTAAGACTAGCGGGAGTTACGAGCAGTACTTC. Amino acids: CASSKTSGSYEQYF.

The gene calls are TRBV19 and TRBJ2-1; D is possibly TRBD2 (6 bases). V was trimmed by 6 bases and J by 8 bases, leaving 14 bases between them. The CDR3 contains 13 residues. Germline CDR1 and CDR2: LNHDA and SQIVND (reference sequence). CDR3 protein: CASRLAGLDEQFF. CDR3 nucleotides: TGTGCCAGTAGACTGGCGGGGTTGGATGAGCAGTTCTTC.

The V and J genes are TRBV30 and TRBJ1-2; tentative D call: TRBD1 (5 bases). The length of the CDR3 is 14 residues. The V and J ends lost 0 bases and 4 bases respectively, with 12 bases between them. Germline V gene data show CDR1 as GTSNPN and CDR2 as SVGIG (reference sequence). Here the CDR3 reads CAWSVGGTGYGYTF. The CDR3 bases are TGTGCCTGGAGTGTTGGAGGGACGGGCTATGGCTACACCTTC.

The chain uses TRBV18 and TRBJ1-2, with D possibly matching TRBD1 (6 bases). With 6 bases removed from V and 4 bases from J, the gap between germline ends came to 15 bases. Germline V gives CDR1 KGHSH, CDR2 LQKENI. This CDR3 region has 14 residues. Here the CDR3 DNA reads TGTGCCAGCTCCTCCAGGGGCACCCTCTATGGCTACACCTTC. It translates to CASSSRGTLYGYTF.

The J gene is TRBJ1-1, the V gene TRBV30; D might be TRBD1 (6 bases). Looked up from germline, CDR1 is GTSNPN and CDR2 is SVGIG (reference sequence). The V and J ends lost 5 bases and 4 bases respectively, with 14 bases between them. This CDR3 comprises 13 residues. This chain's CDR3 is CAWGGVGPTEAFF. The CDR3 region has the DNA TGTGCCTGGGGGGGCGTGGGGCCCACTGAAGCTTTCTTT.

The chain couples TRBV5-4 to TRBJ2-1; 10 nucleotides agree with TRBD2. Per the germline V gene, CDR1 is SGHNT and CDR2 is YYREEE (reference sequence). J was trimmed by 10 bases and V by 0 bases; bases with no gene match: 13. This CDR3 comprises 17 residues. The CDR3, as DNA: TGTGCCAGCAGCTTGGCCCCGGGAGCGGGGGGGGTCGCGGAGCAGTTCTTC. This encodes CASSLAPGAGGVAEQFF.

This chain connects TRBV6-5 to TRBJ1-2; 7 bases match TRBD1. The trim removed 10 bases at V and 3 bases at J, leaving 11 bases unmatched. Germline V lookup: CDR1 MNHEY, CDR2 SVGAGI. CDR3 length equals 14 residues. The CDR3 coding sequence is TGTGCCACATATGACAGGGAACGTGACTATGGCTACACCTTC. Protein product: CATYDRERDYGYTF.

The chain joins TRBV28 to TRBJ1-5, with D maybe TRBD1 (5 bases). Germline V gene sequence: CDR1 MDHEN, CDR2 SYDVKM. The CDR3 totals 12 residues. Between the trimmed V and J ends, which lost 4 bases and 9 bases, there was a span of 10 bases. CDR3 residues: CASSSPTGPQHF. DNA for the CDR3: TGTGCCAGCAGTTCCCCCACAGGGCCCCAGCATTTT.

The gene calls are TRBV27 and TRBJ2-5; 11 nucleotides align to TRBD1. The CDR3 is made up of 15 amino acids. CDR1 and CDR2 (germline): MNHEY, SMNVEV (reference sequence). Trimming removed 4 bases from V and 1 base from J; junction bases left unmatched: 2. The CDR3 region is CASSSGTGGQETQYF. As DNA, the CDR3 is TGTGCCAGCAGTTCAGGGACAGGGGGCCAAGAGACCCAGTACTTC.

In the case of this clone: At one end the junction does not follow the germline gene, possibly because of a read error. The V gene is TRBV6-5, the J gene TRBJ2-7; D call uncertain. Germline V gene lookup returns CDR1 MNHEY and CDR2 SVGAGI. The CDR3 spans 12 residues. Written as DNA, the CDR3 is TGTGCCAGCAGTTACGACTCCCACGAGCAGTACTTC. It codes for CASSYDSHEQYF.

This chain connects TRBV7-6 to TRBJ2-1; a weak D match, TRBD2 (7 bases). Trimming took 6 bases from V and 8 from J, leaving 17 bases between them. This CDR3 comprises 14 residues. Germline V gene data show CDR1 as SGHVS and CDR2 as FNYEAQ. CDR3 amino acids: CASRVGGAFDEQFF. As DNA, the CDR3 is TGTGCCAGCAGGGTGGGGGGGGCCTTCGATGAGCAGTTCTTC. The full variable domain, in which reference TRBV7-6 and TRBJ2-1 provide the parts outside the CDR3, is GAGVSQSPRYKVTKRGQDVALRCDPISGHVSLYWYRQALGQGPEFLTYFNYEAQQDKSGLPNDRFSAERPEGSISTLTIQRTEQRDSAMYRCASRVGGAFDEQFFGPGTRLTVL.

The rearrangement joins TRBV9 to TRBJ2-7, with D perhaps matching TRBD2 (6 bases). Germline V lookup: CDR1 SGDLS, CDR2 YYNGEE. CDR3 length: 15 residues. V was trimmed by 4 bases and J by 0 bases, leaving 14 bases between them. The CDR3 protein is CASSLSASDSYEQYF. CDR3 DNA: TGTGCCAGCAGCCTCTCTGCTAGCGACTCCTACGAGCAGTACTTC. The entire variable domain, with the rest obtained from reference TRBV9 and TRBJ2-7, is as follows: DSGVTQTPKHLITATGQRVTLRCSPRSGDLSVYWYQQSLDQGLQFLIQYYNGEERAKGNILERFSAQQFPDLHSELNLSSLELGDSALYFCASSLSASDSYEQYFGPGTRLTVT.

The chain combines TRBV6-1 with TRBJ2-2; possible D gene TRBD1, 5 bases. In germline, CDR1 is MNHNS, CDR2 SASEGT. This CDR3 is 14 amino acids long. With 1 base removed from V and 7 bases from J, the gap between germline ends came to 10 bases. The CDR3 nucleotides read TGTGCCAGCAGTGAAGGGACATTAATCGGGGAGCTGTTTTTT. Encoded protein: CASSEGTLIGELFF.

This clone was detected once. The rearrangement links TRBV28 to TRBJ1-5; D gene ambiguous. The germline gives CDR1 MDHEN, CDR2 SYDVKM. The CDR3 covers 16 residues. The germline V and J ends were trimmed by 6 bases and 5 bases, with 20 bases remaining between them. This chain's CDR3 is CASSLLTSGRDQPQHF. CDR3 nucleotides: TGTGCCAGCAGCCTCCTAACTTCGGGAAGAGATCAGCCCCAGCATTTT.

V is TRBV28 and J is TRBJ1-2; 7 bases are a match to TRBD1. Trimming cost V 5 bases and J 7 bases; bases outside gene matches: 10. The germline V gene has CDR1 MDHEN and CDR2 SYDVKM. This CDR3 is built from 14 residues. Here the CDR3 reads CASSTGQSVVGYTF. In DNA, the CDR3 is TGTGCCAGCAGTACGGGACAGAGCGTAGTTGGCTACACCTTC.

The V and J genes are TRBV2 and TRBJ2-7; 8 bases align to TRBD2. Trimming cost V 10 bases and J 4 bases; bases outside gene matches: 9. The germline V gene has CDR1 SNHLY and CDR2 FYNNEI. This CDR3 has 13 amino acids. CDR3 loop: CATKAGERYEQYF. The CDR3 DNA sequence: TGTGCCACCAAAGCGGGAGAAAGATACGAGCAGTACTTC.

V and J are TRBV30 and TRBJ1-1; 7 bases map to TRBD1. The germline V gene has CDR1 GTSNPN and CDR2 SVGIG (reference sequence). The CDR3 has 17 residues. V lost 4 bases to trimming and J lost 0 bases; unmatched junction nucleotides: 14. The CDR3 is CAWTPSPGQDMNTEAFF. As DNA, the CDR3 is TGTGCCTGGACCCCAAGCCCTGGACAGGACATGAACACTGAAGCTTTCTTT.